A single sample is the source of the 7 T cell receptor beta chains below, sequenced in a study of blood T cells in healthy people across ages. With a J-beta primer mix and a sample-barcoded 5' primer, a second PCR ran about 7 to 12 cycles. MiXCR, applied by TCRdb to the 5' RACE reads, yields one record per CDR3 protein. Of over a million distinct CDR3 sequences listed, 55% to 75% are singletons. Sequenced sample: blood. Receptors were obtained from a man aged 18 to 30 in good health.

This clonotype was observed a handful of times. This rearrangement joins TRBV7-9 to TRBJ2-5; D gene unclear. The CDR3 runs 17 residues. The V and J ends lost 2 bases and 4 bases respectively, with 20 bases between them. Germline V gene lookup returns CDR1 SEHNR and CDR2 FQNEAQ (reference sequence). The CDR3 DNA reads TGTGCCAGCAGCTTATCATGGCCCGGGTCGGGCACAGAGACCCAGTACTTC. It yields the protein CASSLSWPGSGTETQYF.

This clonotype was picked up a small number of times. The CDR3 spells CSHPGDGTDTQYF. CDR3 bases: TGCAGCCACCCCGGGGATGGGACAGATACGCAGTATTTT. The V and J genes are TRBV20-1 and TRBJ2-3, with D perhaps TRBD2 (5 bases). This CDR3 contains 13 residues. The germline V gene has CDR1 DFQATT and CDR2 SNEGSKA (reference sequence).

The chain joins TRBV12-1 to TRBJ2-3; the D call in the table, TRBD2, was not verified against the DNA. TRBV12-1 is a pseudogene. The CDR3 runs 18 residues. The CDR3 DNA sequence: TGTGCCAGCAGCTTTCAACTAGCGGGGGGGTGGGGCACAGATACGCAGTATTTT. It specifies CASSFQLAGGWGTDTQYF.

The chain's CDR3 is CASSLYPSGGEYRSDEQYF. The CDR3 nucleotides read TGCGCCAGCAGCTTGTACCCTAGCGGGGGGGAGTACCGATCCGACGAGCAGTACTTC. The chain recombines TRBV5-1 with TRBJ2-4, with 12 bases aligning to TRBD2. TRBJ2-7 matches the DNA end more closely, so the J call is doubtful. From germline, CDR1 is SGHRS and CDR2 YFSETQ. The CDR3 extends over 19 amino acids.

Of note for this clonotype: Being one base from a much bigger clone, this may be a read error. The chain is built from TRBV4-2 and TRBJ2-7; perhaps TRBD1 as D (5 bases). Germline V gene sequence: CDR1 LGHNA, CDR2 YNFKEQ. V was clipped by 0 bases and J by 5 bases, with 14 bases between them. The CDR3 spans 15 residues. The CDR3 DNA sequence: TGTGCCAGCAGCCAAGATACCGACAGTCCAAACGAGCAGTACTTC. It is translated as CASSQDTDSPNEQYF.

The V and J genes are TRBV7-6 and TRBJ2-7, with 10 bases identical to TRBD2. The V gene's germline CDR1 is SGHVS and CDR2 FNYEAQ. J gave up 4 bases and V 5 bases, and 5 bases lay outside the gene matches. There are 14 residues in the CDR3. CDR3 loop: CASSEREGGYEQYF. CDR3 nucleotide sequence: TGTGCCAGCAGCGAGCGGGAGGGCGGATACGAGCAGTACTTC.

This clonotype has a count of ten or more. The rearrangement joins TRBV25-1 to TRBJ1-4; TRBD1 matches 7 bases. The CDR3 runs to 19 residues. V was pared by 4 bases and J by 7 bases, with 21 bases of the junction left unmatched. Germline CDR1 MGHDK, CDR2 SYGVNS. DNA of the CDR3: TGTGCCAGCAGTGCATCCGCCGGGACAGAAGTCTTCGTCCTTGAAAAACTGTTTTTT. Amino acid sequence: CASSASAGTEVFVLEKLFF.